This TCR beta chain originates from a study of T-cell reconstitution after alpha-beta-depleted transplantation in children. Whole-study findings and limits: Alpha-beta T cells present about two months after transplant were reported to originate from several hundred expanded graft clones.

This clonotype has just a few counts. Its antigen remains unidentified. The TCRbeta library was prepared with unique molecular identifiers. One entry per CDR3 protein results from TCRdb running MiXCR on the PCR reads. The sample holds about 250,000 distinct CDR3 sequences, 20% to 30% seen once. The origin of this receptor is a female patient aged 2-10 years who had a stem cell transplant for congenital amegakaryocytic thrombocytopenia, so the T cells may come from the graft donor. Sequencing was performed on PBMCs, mostly from graft donor cells, taken 360 days after TCRalphabeta/CD19-depleted stem cell transplant.

The CDR3 region is CASGLATSGSMNEQFF. CDR3 nucleotide sequence: TGTGCTAGTGGTTTGGCCACTAGCGGGAGTATGAATGAGCAGTTCTTC. The rearrangement uses TRBV12-5 and TRBJ2-1; the match to TRBD2 covers 11 bases. Unmatched junction bases numbered 6, after V lost 1 base and J lost 7 bases. Germline assignment: CDR1 LGHNT and CDR2 FRNRAP. This CDR3 spans 16 amino acids.